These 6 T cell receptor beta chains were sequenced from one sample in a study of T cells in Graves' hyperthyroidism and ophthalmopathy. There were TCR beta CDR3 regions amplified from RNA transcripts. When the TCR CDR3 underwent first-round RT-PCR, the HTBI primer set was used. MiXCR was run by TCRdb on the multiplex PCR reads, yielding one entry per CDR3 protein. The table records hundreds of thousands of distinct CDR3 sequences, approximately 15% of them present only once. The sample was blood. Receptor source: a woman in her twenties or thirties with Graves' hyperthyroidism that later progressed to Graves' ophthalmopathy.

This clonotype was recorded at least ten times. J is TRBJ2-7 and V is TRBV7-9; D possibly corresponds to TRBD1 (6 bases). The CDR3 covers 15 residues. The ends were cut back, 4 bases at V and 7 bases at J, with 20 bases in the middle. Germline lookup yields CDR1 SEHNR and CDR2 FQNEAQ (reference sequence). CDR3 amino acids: CASSSSFTGPGEQYF. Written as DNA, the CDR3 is TGTGCCAGCAGCTCTTCCTTTACAGGGCCTGGGGAGCAGTACTTC.

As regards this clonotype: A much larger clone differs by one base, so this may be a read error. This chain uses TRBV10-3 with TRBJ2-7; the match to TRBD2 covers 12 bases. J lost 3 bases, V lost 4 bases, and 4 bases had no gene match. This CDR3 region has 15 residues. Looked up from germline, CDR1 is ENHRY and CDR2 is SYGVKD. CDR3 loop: CAISASGRAGYEQYF. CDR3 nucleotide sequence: TGTGCCATCAGTGCTAGCGGGAGGGCAGGCTACGAGCAGTACTTC.

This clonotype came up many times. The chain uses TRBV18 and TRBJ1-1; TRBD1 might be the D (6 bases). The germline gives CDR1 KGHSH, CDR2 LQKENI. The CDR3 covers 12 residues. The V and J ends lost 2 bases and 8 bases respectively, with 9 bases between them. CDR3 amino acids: CASSPGQKEAFF. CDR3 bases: TGTGCCAGCTCACCAGGACAGAAAGAAGCTTTCTTT. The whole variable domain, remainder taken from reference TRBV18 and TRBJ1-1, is NAGVMQNPRHLVRRRGQEARLRCSPMKGHSHVYWYRQLPEEGLKFMVYLQKENIIDESGMPKERFSAEFPKEGPSILRIQQVVRGDSAAYFCASSPGQKEAFFGQGTRLTVV.

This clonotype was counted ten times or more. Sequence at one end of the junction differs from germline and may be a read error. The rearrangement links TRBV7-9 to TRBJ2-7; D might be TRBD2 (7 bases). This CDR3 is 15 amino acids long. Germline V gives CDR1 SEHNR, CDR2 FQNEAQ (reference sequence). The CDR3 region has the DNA TGTGCCAGCAGCCAGCGGGACACGAACTCCTACGAGCAGTGCTTC. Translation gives CASSQRDTNSYEQCF. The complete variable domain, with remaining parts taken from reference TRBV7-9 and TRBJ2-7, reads DTGVSQNPRHKITKRGQNVTFRCDPISEHNRLYWYRQTLGQGPEFLTYFQNEAQLEKSRLLSDRFSAERPKGSFSTLEIQRTEQGDSAMYLCASSQRDTNSYEQCFGPGTRLTVT.

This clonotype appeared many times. CDR3 nucleotides: TGTGCCAGCAGCTTAGGGGGGTCCGCCTCCCATGATGGCTACACCTTC. This encodes CASSLGGSASHDGYTF. The chain uses TRBV7-9 and TRBJ1-2, with TRBD1 as a possible D gene (5 bases). The V end lost 1 base, the J end lost 6 bases, and 18 bases lay between the germline ends. The length of the CDR3 is 16 residues. Germline V gene sequence: CDR1 SEHNR, CDR2 FQNEAQ (reference sequence).

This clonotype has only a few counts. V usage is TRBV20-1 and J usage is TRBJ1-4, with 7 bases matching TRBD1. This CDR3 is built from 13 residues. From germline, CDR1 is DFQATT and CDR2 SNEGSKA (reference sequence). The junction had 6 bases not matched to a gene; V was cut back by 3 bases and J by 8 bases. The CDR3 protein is CSASWTGGEKLFF. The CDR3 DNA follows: TGCAGTGCTAGTTGGACAGGTGGAGAAAAACTGTTTTTT.